A selection of T cell receptor beta chains follows, all from one sample in a study of radiation and T cells in renal cell carcinoma. Profiled with immunoSEQ multiplex PCR; TCRdb holds only in-frame clones, not every one. Here the sample spans roughly 130,000 clones, around 89% being singletons. Material: blood, obtained from a patient whose treatment included radiotherapy and nephrectomy. The receptors derive from an older woman with renal cell carcinoma. CDR3s include the opening cysteine and the closing phenylalanine or tryptophan. D genes are given only for firm matches. Clone size, where shown, is once, few, many, or a class for clones that have expanded.

d_gene: .; j_gene: TRBJ2-7; v_gene: TRBV6-1; abundance: .; CDR3aa: CASSQEGYEQYF; CDR3nt: TGTGCCAGCAGCCAGGAAGGCTACGAGCAGTACTTC
d_gene: TRBD2; j_gene: TRBJ2-7; v_gene: TRBV7-9; abundance: .; CDR3aa: CASSPAGGGYEQYF; CDR3nt: TGTGCCAGCAGCCCTGCTGGGGGGGGCTACGAGCAGTACTTC
d_gene: TRBD2; j_gene: TRBJ2-7; v_gene: TRBV10-3; abundance: .; CDR3aa: CAISTVAGGQQGYEQYF; CDR3nt: TGTGCCATCAGTACGGTAGCGGGGGGGCAACAAGGCTACGAGCAGTACTTC
d_gene: TRBD2; j_gene: TRBJ2-7; v_gene: TRBV5-4; abundance: .; CDR3aa: CASSLGLAGSEQYF; CDR3nt: TGTGCCAGCAGCTTGGGACTAGCGGGGTCCGAGCAGTACTTC
d_gene: TRBD1; j_gene: TRBJ1-1; v_gene: TRBV18; abundance: .; CDR3aa: CASSPRDSTEAFF; CDR3nt: TGTGCCAGCTCACCCCGGGACAGCACTGAAGCTTTCTTT
d_gene: TRBD2; j_gene: TRBJ2-1; v_gene: TRBV29-1; abundance: .; CDR3aa: CSVPGTRSYNEQFF; CDR3nt: TGCAGCGTCCCCGGGACTAGGTCCTACAATGAGCAGTTCTTC
d_gene: .; j_gene: TRBJ1-2; v_gene: TRBV7-9; abundance: .; CDR3aa: CASSSQGFYYGYTF; CDR3nt: TGTGCCAGCAGCTCTCAGGGGTTTTACTATGGCTACACCTTC
d_gene: TRBD1; j_gene: TRBJ1-4; v_gene: TRBV11-3; abundance: once; CDR3aa: CASSPGGGTNEKLFF; CDR3nt: TGTGCCAGCAGCCCCGGAGGGGGCACTAATGAAAAACTGTTTTTT
d_gene: TRBD1; j_gene: TRBJ2-5; v_gene: TRBV10-3; abundance: .; CDR3aa: CAISRQGMETQYF; CDR3nt: TGTGCCATCAGCAGACAGGGGATGGAGACCCAGTACTTC
d_gene: .; j_gene: TRBJ2-6; v_gene: TRBV7-8; abundance: .; CDR3aa: CASSPSVLATGANVLTF; CDR3nt: TGTGCCAGCAGCCCCAGTGTCCTGGCGACTGGGGCCAACGTCCTGACTTTC
d_gene: TRBD1; j_gene: TRBJ1-2; v_gene: TRBV2; abundance: .; CDR3aa: CASTLTGSGYGYTF; CDR3nt: TGTGCCAGCACCTTGACAGGGTCCGGCTATGGCTACACCTTC
d_gene: TRBD1; j_gene: TRBJ1-3; v_gene: TRBV7-9; abundance: .; CDR3aa: CASSLATPGGGNTIYF; CDR3nt: TGTGCCAGCAGCTTAGCGACCCCAGGGGGTGGAAACACCATATATTTT
d_gene: TRBD1; j_gene: TRBJ2-6; v_gene: TRBV19; abundance: .; CDR3aa: CASSIDRQGLNGANVLTF; CDR3nt: TGTGCCAGTAGTATAGATAGACAGGGGTTAAACGGGGCCAACGTCCTGACTTTC
d_gene: TRBD2; j_gene: TRBJ2-1; v_gene: TRBV5-1; abundance: .; CDR3aa: CASSLVAGGNNEQFF; CDR3nt: TGCGCCAGCAGCTTGGTGGCGGGGGGGAACAATGAGCAGTTCTTC
d_gene: .; j_gene: TRBJ2-5; v_gene: TRBV6-4; abundance: .; CDR3aa: CASSYREETQYF; CDR3nt: TGTGCCAGCAGCTACAGGGAGGAGACCCAGTACTTC
d_gene: TRBD1; j_gene: TRBJ1-3; v_gene: TRBV29-1; abundance: .; CDR3aa: CSVDRGGNTIYF; CDR3nt: TGCAGCGTTGACAGGGGGGGAAACACCATATATTTT
d_gene: TRBD2; j_gene: TRBJ2-2; v_gene: TRBV5-1; abundance: .; CDR3aa: CASSSRLANTGELFF; CDR3nt: TGCGCCAGCAGCTCCCGACTAGCTAACACCGGGGAGCTGTTTTTT
d_gene: .; j_gene: TRBJ2-7; v_gene: TRBV19; abundance: .; CDR3aa: CASSIEAGSSYEQYF; CDR3nt: TGTGCCAGTAGTATAGAAGCAGGGTCTTCCTACGAGCAGTACTTC
d_gene: .; j_gene: TRBJ1-5; v_gene: TRBV9; abundance: .; CDR3aa: CASSVEGTQPQHF; CDR3nt: TGTGCCAGCAGCGTAGAAGGGACCCAGCCCCAGCATTTT
d_gene: .; j_gene: TRBJ1-1; v_gene: TRBV30; abundance: .; CDR3aa: CAWSVGVGPEAFF; CDR3nt: TGTGCCTGGAGTGTAGGCGTGGGCCCTGAAGCTTTCTTT
d_gene: TRBD2; j_gene: TRBJ2-3; v_gene: TRBV9; abundance: .; CDR3aa: CASSVAAGGLTDTQYF; CDR3nt: TGTGCCAGCAGCGTAGCAGCGGGGGGACTCACAGATACGCAGTATTTT
d_gene: .; j_gene: TRBJ2-1; v_gene: TRBV28; abundance: .; CDR3aa: CASTPHHNEQFF; CDR3nt: TGTGCCAGCACCCCTCACCACAATGAGCAGTTCTTC
d_gene: TRBD1; j_gene: TRBJ2-7; v_gene: TRBV30; abundance: .; CDR3aa: CAWSVKGQGTHEQYF; CDR3nt: TGTGCCTGGAGTGTTAAGGGACAGGGGACTCACGAGCAGTACTTC
d_gene: .; j_gene: TRBJ2-5; v_gene: TRBV27; abundance: .; CDR3aa: CASKQGGTAIGETQYF; CDR3nt: TGTGCCAGCAAACAAGGGGGGACAGCCATCGGGGAGACCCAGTACTTC
d_gene: TRBD1; j_gene: TRBJ1-6; v_gene: TRBV27; abundance: .; CDR3aa: CASSPSWDRNSPLHF; CDR3nt: TGTGCCAGCAGTCCATCCTGGGACAGGAATTCACCCCTCCACTTT
d_gene: .; j_gene: TRBJ1-1; v_gene: TRBV7-2; abundance: .; CDR3aa: CASSSRGGWTEAFF; CDR3nt: TGTGCCAGCAGCTCCCGGGGGGGATGGACTGAAGCTTTCTTT
d_gene: .; j_gene: TRBJ1-3; v_gene: TRBV5-1; abundance: .; CDR3aa: CASSLDGGGNTIYF; CDR3nt: TGCGCCAGCAGCTTGGATGGTGGGGGAAACACCATATATTTT
d_gene: .; j_gene: TRBJ2-1; v_gene: TRBV11-2; abundance: .; CDR3aa: CASSPLRIHNEQFF; CDR3nt: TGTGCCAGCAGCCCACTTAGGATCCACAATGAGCAGTTCTTC
d_gene: .; j_gene: TRBJ2-3; v_gene: TRBV29-1; abundance: .; CDR3aa: CSVAGVWGTDTQYF; CDR3nt: TGCAGCGTTGCAGGAGTATGGGGCACAGATACGCAGTATTTT
d_gene: .; j_gene: TRBJ1-6; v_gene: TRBV19; abundance: .; CDR3aa: CASSIYGRGSSPLHF; CDR3nt: TGTGCCAGTAGTATTTACGGTCGAGGGAGTTCACCCCTCCACTTT
d_gene: TRBD2; j_gene: TRBJ2-1; v_gene: TRBV27; abundance: .; CDR3aa: CASSSTKLAGGLHNEQFF; CDR3nt: TGTGCCAGCAGTTCGACGAAACTAGCGGGGGGCCTACACAATGAGCAGTTCTTC
d_gene: .; j_gene: TRBJ1-5; v_gene: TRBV6-5; abundance: .; CDR3aa: CASRPGSGNQPQHF; CDR3nt: TGTGCCAGTAGGCCCGGGTCGGGCAATCAGCCCCAGCATTTT
d_gene: TRBD1; j_gene: TRBJ1-6; v_gene: TRBV30; abundance: .; CDR3aa: CAWSADRTGGGSPLHF; CDR3nt: TGTGCCTGGAGTGCCGACCGGACAGGTGGAGGCTCACCCCTCCACTTT
d_gene: .; j_gene: TRBJ1-2; v_gene: TRBV7-9; abundance: .; CDR3aa: CASSSYSLDSEDGYTF; CDR3nt: TGTGCCAGCAGCTCCTACTCCCTGGACAGCGAGGATGGCTACACCTTC
d_gene: TRBD2; j_gene: TRBJ2-1; v_gene: TRBV6-6; abundance: .; CDR3aa: CASSPRFGGGTNEQFF; CDR3nt: TGTGCCAGCAGTCCACGGTTCGGGGGGGGGACGAATGAGCAGTTCTTC
d_gene: .; j_gene: TRBJ2-5; v_gene: TRBV14; abundance: .; CDR3aa: CASSRALKETQYF; CDR3nt: TGTGCCAGCAGCCGGGCTTTAAAAGAGACCCAGTACTTC
d_gene: TRBD1; j_gene: TRBJ1-4; v_gene: TRBV19; abundance: .; CDR3aa: CASSIPGQGEKLFF; CDR3nt: TGTGCCAGTAGTATCCCGGGACAGGGAGAAAAACTGTTTTTT
d_gene: .; j_gene: TRBJ1-1; v_gene: TRBV19; abundance: .; CDR3aa: CASSIGRGPGDTEAFF; CDR3nt: TGTGCCAGTAGTATAGGTCGGGGGCCGGGAGACACTGAAGCTTTCTTT
d_gene: TRBD2; j_gene: TRBJ2-5; v_gene: TRBV28; abundance: once; CDR3aa: CASRTTSGGRGTQYF; CDR3nt: TGTGCCAGCAGAACAACTAGCGGGGGGCGGGGGACCCAGTACTTC
d_gene: TRBD1; j_gene: TRBJ2-3; v_gene: TRBV5-1; abundance: .; CDR3aa: CASSGDRGDTQYF; CDR3nt: TGCGCCAGCAGCGGGGACAGGGGAGATACGCAGTATTTT
d_gene: .; j_gene: TRBJ1-6; v_gene: TRBV7-9; abundance: .; CDR3aa: CASRSGGIGSPLHF; CDR3nt: TGTGCCAGCAGGTCGGGGGGGATCGGATCACCCCTCCACTTT
d_gene: .; j_gene: TRBJ2-6; v_gene: TRBV5-1; abundance: .; CDR3aa: CASSLTGLLDGANVLTF; CDR3nt: TGCGCCAGCAGCTTGACAGGCCTCCTTGACGGGGCCAACGTCCTGACTTTC
d_gene: TRBD1; j_gene: TRBJ1-1; v_gene: TRBV13; abundance: .; CDR3aa: CASSPVGQQSEAFF; CDR3nt: TGTGCCAGCAGCCCAGTGGGACAGCAGAGCGAAGCTTTCTTT
d_gene: TRBD1; j_gene: TRBJ1-6; v_gene: TRBV9; abundance: .; CDR3aa: CASSSQKGQGSYNSPLHF; CDR3nt: TGTGCCAGCAGCTCCCAAAAGGGACAGGGATCCTATAATTCACCCCTCCACTTT
d_gene: .; j_gene: TRBJ1-1; v_gene: TRBV7-2; abundance: .; CDR3aa: CASSLVGRGNTEAFF; CDR3nt: TGTGCCAGCAGCTTAGTGGGACGGGGGAACACTGAAGCTTTCTTT
d_gene: TRBD2; j_gene: TRBJ2-7; v_gene: TRBV5-4; abundance: .; CDR3aa: CASSVGRGGYEQYF; CDR3nt: TGTGCCAGCAGCGTGGGTCGGGGGGGGTACGAGCAGTACTTC
d_gene: TRBD1; j_gene: TRBJ1-1; v_gene: TRBV19; abundance: .; CDR3aa: CASSIWGRGGDAEAFF; CDR3nt: TGTGCCAGTAGTATCTGGGGTCGAGGGGGCGACGCTGAAGCTTTCTTT
d_gene: TRBD1; j_gene: TRBJ1-2; v_gene: TRBV27; abundance: .; CDR3aa: CATRQGNGYGYTF; CDR3nt: TGTGCCACGAGACAGGGGAATGGCTATGGCTACACCTTC
d_gene: .; j_gene: TRBJ2-3; v_gene: TRBV5-4; abundance: once; CDR3aa: CASNRKDLDTDTQYF; CDR3nt: TGTGCCAGCAATCGCAAGGACCTGGACACAGATACGCAGTATTTT
d_gene: TRBD1; j_gene: TRBJ2-7; v_gene: TRBV6-1; abundance: .; CDR3aa: CASRGTGSYEQYF; CDR3nt: TGTGCCAGCAGGGGGACAGGGTCCTACGAGCAGTACTTC
d_gene: .; j_gene: TRBJ2-7; v_gene: TRBV5-6; abundance: .; CDR3aa: CASRRDWDYEQYF; CDR3nt: TGTGCCAGCAGGAGGGACTGGGATTACGAGCAGTACTTC
d_gene: .; j_gene: TRBJ1-5; v_gene: TRBV19; abundance: few; CDR3aa: CASSIVGGRQPQHF; CDR3nt: TGTGCCAGTAGTATAGTGGGGGGCAGGCAGCCCCAGCATTTT
d_gene: .; j_gene: TRBJ1-1; v_gene: TRBV15; abundance: .; CDR3aa: CATSSLNRWGTEAFF; CDR3nt: TGTGCCACCAGCAGCCTGAACCGCTGGGGCACTGAAGCTTTCTTT
d_gene: .; j_gene: TRBJ2-1; v_gene: TRBV18; abundance: .; CDR3aa: CASSPFNREQFF; CDR3nt: TGTGCCAGCTCACCTTTCAATAGGGAGCAGTTCTTC
d_gene: .; j_gene: TRBJ1-2; v_gene: TRBV28; abundance: .; CDR3aa: CASTSPTETENYGYTF; CDR3nt: TGTGCCAGCACCTCTCCGACAGAAACGGAGAACTATGGCTACACCTTC
d_gene: TRBD1; j_gene: TRBJ2-7; v_gene: TRBV7-2; abundance: .; CDR3aa: CASSWGTGYAYEQYF; CDR3nt: TGTGCCAGCAGCTGGGGGACAGGATACGCCTACGAGCAGTACTTC
d_gene: .; j_gene: TRBJ1-1; v_gene: TRBV2; abundance: .; CDR3aa: CASSLTGLQAFF; CDR3nt: TGTGCCAGCAGTCTAACAGGGCTTCAAGCTTTCTTT
d_gene: .; j_gene: TRBJ2-7; v_gene: TRBV19; abundance: .; CDR3aa: CASSISPGSDEQYF; CDR3nt: TGTGCCAGTAGTATCTCACCCGGGAGTGACGAGCAGTACTTC